This is a list of T cell receptor beta chains from one sample in a study of OX40 agonist ivuxolimab in advanced cancers. The assay was immunoSEQ multiplex PCR, and TCRdb's table has in-frame clones only and misses some. The profile shows more than 20,000 clones, 65% to 80% of them singletons. The specimen was CD4+ or CD8+ T cells sorted from blood, collected in a trial of the OX40 agonist ivuxolimab. The receptors shown here come from an adult with an advanced solid tumor such as melanoma, head and neck, liver or kidney cancer. Each CDR3 is given with its conserved first and last residue. A D gene is named only where the DNA matches it firmly. A row's size may be missing; if present it is once, few, many or a size class.

clone size	D gene	V gene	CDR3 length	J gene	CDR3 protein	CDR3 DNA
.	.	TRBV7-9	15	TRBJ2-7	CASSSGRDGRYEQYF	TGTGCCAGCAGCTCCGGGCGTGACGGTCGCTACGAGCAGTACTTC
.	TRBD2	TRBV27	14	TRBJ2-7	CASKRSGGPYEQYF	TGTGCCAGCAAACGAAGCGGGGGGCCCTACGAGCAGTACTTC
.	.	TRBV6-1	15	TRBJ1-2	CASSVPRGVSYGYTF	TGTGCCAGCAGTGTCCCCCGCGGGGTTAGCTATGGCTACACCTTC
.	TRBD1	TRBV5-1	13	TRBJ1-2	CASSPGQWDDYTF	TGCGCCAGCAGCCCGGGACAGTGGGATGACTACACCTTC
.	TRBD1	TRBV19	18	TRBJ1-6	CASSTGTIRGRENSPLHF	TGTGCCAGTAGTACCGGGACTATCAGGGGGAGGGAGAATTCACCCCTCCACTTT
.	TRBD1	TRBV6-5	14	TRBJ2-3	CASRRTGLADTQYF	TGTGCCAGCAGGAGGACAGGGCTCGCAGATACGCAGTATTTT
.	.	TRBV13	14	TRBJ2-1	CASSFRVAGYEQFF	TGTGCCAGCAGCTTTAGGGTTGCGGGGTATGAGCAGTTCTTC
.	.	TRBV30	12	TRBJ1-1	CALRTGVGEAFF	TGTGCTTTACGGACTGGGGTCGGTGAAGCTTTCTTT
.	TRBD1	TRBV18	15	TRBJ1-5	CASSLQGISNQPQHF	TGTGCCAGCTCTCTACAGGGGATCAGCAATCAGCCCCAGCATTTT
.	TRBD1	TRBV2	17	TRBJ2-6	CASSTDRDRSGANVLTF	TGTGCCAGCAGTACGGACAGGGATCGGTCTGGGGCCAACGTCCTGACTTTC
.	TRBD2	TRBV7-2	16	TRBJ2-1	CASSPLAGPLDNEQFF	TGTGCCAGCAGCCCGTTAGCGGGGCCACTAGACAATGAGCAGTTCTTC
few	TRBD1	TRBV27	13	TRBJ1-2	CASKSQGAGGYTF	TGTGCCAGCAAATCCCAGGGGGCTGGCGGCTACACCTTC
.	.	TRBV7-2	15	TRBJ2-2	CASSLVQGNTGELFF	TGTGCCAGCAGCTTAGTGCAGGGGAACACCGGGGAGCTGTTTTTT
.	.	TRBV5-1	14	TRBJ1-1	CASSLSQAGTEAFF	TGCGCCAGCAGCTTGTCCCAAGCAGGCACTGAAGCTTTCTTT
.	.	TRBV4-2	13	TRBJ2-7	CASSQGSPYEQYF	TGTGCCAGCAGCCAAGGTTCGCCCTACGAGCAGTACTTC
.	TRBD2	TRBV9	16	TRBJ2-1	CASSVGSGGASNEQFF	TGTGCCAGCAGCGTAGGGAGCGGGGGGGCCTCCAATGAGCAGTTCTTC
.	TRBD1	TRBV2	14	TRBJ1-2	CARRRQGVGYGYTF	TGTGCCAGGCGACGACAGGGAGTTGGGTATGGCTACACCTTC
.	.	TRBV7-3	14	TRBJ2-1	CASSPHHLFNEQFF	TGTGCCAGCAGCCCCCACCACCTGTTCAATGAGCAGTTCTTC
.	.	TRBV30	12	TRBJ1-1	CAWRDTGLRAFF	TGTGCCTGGAGGGATACAGGGCTGAGGGCTTTCTTT
.	TRBD1	TRBV19	16	TRBJ1-5	CASSSDRGLKSQPQHF	TGTGCCAGTAGTAGTGACAGGGGGCTAAAGAGTCAGCCCCAGCATTTT
.	.	TRBV19	14	TRBJ2-3	CATGANAFTDTQYF	TGTGCCACCGGCGCAAACGCCTTCACAGATACGCAGTATTTT
few	.	TRBV7-3	13	TRBJ2-5	CASSLRPQETQYF	TGTGCCAGCAGCTTAAGGCCCCAAGAGACCCAGTACTTC
.	.	TRBV20-1	11	TRBJ2-7	CSARGGYEQYF	TGCAGTGCTAGAGGGGGTTACGAGCAGTACTTC
.	.	TRBV5-1	22	TRBJ1-1	CASSPSVGGSRVNRRKNTEAFF	TGCGCCAGCAGCCCCTCAGTCGGGGGGTCACGTGTCAACCGAAGAAAGAACACTGAAGCTTTCTTT
.	.	TRBV6-1	11	TRBJ1-1	CASSGDRKAFF	TGTGCCAGCAGCGGGGACCGGAAAGCTTTCTTT
.	TRBD1	TRBV13	15	TRBJ1-2	CASSPRQGTIYGYTF	TGTGCCAGCAGCCCCAGACAGGGGACCATCTATGGCTACACCTTC
.	.	TRBV30	13	TRBJ1-2	CAWSVRQSSGYTF	TGTGCCTGGAGTGTAAGGCAGAGCTCCGGCTACACCTTC
.	.	TRBV13	15	TRBJ1-6	CASSVRGGGNSPLHF	TGTGCCAGCAGCGTCAGGGGAGGCGGGAATTCACCCCTCCACTTT
.	.	TRBV14	15	TRBJ2-2	CASSHRSGATGELFF	TGTGCCAGCAGCCACCGTTCGGGGGCCACCGGGGAGCTGTTTTTT
.	TRBD1	TRBV2	13	TRBJ1-2	CASRVQGRTGYTF	TGTGCCAGCAGAGTACAGGGGAGAACGGGCTACACCTTC
.	.	TRBV6-1	14	TRBJ2-7	CASIYRDRSYEQYF	TGTGCCAGCATTTATCGGGACCGCTCCTACGAGCAGTACTTC
.	TRBD1	TRBV6-1	16	TRBJ2-7	CASSDFGTGIFYEQYF	TGTGCCAGCAGTGATTTTGGGACAGGAATATTCTACGAGCAGTACTTC
.	TRBD1	TRBV5-6	15	TRBJ1-5	CASSFRGRSNQPQHF	TGTGCCAGCAGTTTCAGGGGGCGTTCCAATCAGCCCCAGCATTTT
few	.	TRBV19	12	TRBJ1-1	CASSIQSTEAFF	TGTGCCAGTAGTATTCAGAGCACTGAAGCTTTCTTT
.	TRBD1	TRBV5-1	15	TRBJ2-7	CASSPWTGPNYEQYF	TGCGCCAGCAGCCCGTGGACAGGTCCCAACTACGAGCAGTACTTC
few	.	TRBV5-1	15	TRBJ1-2	CASSLSGSRTYGYTF	TGCGCCAGCAGCTTGTCTGGCAGCCGTACCTATGGCTACACCTTC
.	TRBD1	TRBV30	14	TRBJ1-2	CAWSVDRGNYGYTF	TGTGCCTGGAGTGTCGACAGGGGGAACTATGGCTACACCTTC
.	.	TRBV25-1	14	TRBJ1-1	CASSATVRGPEAFF	TGTGCCAGCAGTGCCACAGTCAGGGGTCCTGAAGCTTTCTTT
.	.	TRBV2	14	TRBJ2-2	CASSVGRGTGELFF	TGTGCCAGCAGTGTGGGACGAGGGACCGGGGAGCTGTTTTTT
.	.	TRBV7-2	16	TRBJ2-7	CASSRNTGRRHYEQYF	TGTGCCAGCAGCCGTAACACAGGACGACGCCACTACGAGCAGTACTTC
.	TRBD1	TRBV7-9	16	TRBJ2-7	CASSSFQGADSNEQYF	TGTGCCAGCAGCTCATTTCAGGGGGCGGATTCCAACGAGCAGTACTTC
few	.	TRBV2	13	TRBJ2-2	CASSRENTGELFF	TGTGCCAGCAGTAGGGAGAACACCGGGGAGCTGTTTTTT
.	.	TRBV4-3	15	TRBJ1-5	CASSQDSKSNQPQHF	TGCGCCAGCAGCCAAGACTCCAAGAGTAATCAGCCCCAGCATTTT
.	.	TRBV7-2	16	TRBJ2-7	CASSLASSGGTYEQYF	TGTGCCAGCAGCTTAGCGTCCTCGGGCGGGACCTACGAGCAGTACTTC
.	.	TRBV5-1	15	TRBJ2-3	CASSLSSEFTDTQYF	TGCGCCAGCAGCTTGAGTAGCGAGTTCACAGATACGCAGTATTTT
.	.	TRBV28	16	TRBJ1-1	CASRPSSGKTNTEAFF	TGTGCCAGCAGGCCATCCTCAGGGAAAACTAACACTGAAGCTTTCTTT
.	.	TRBV4-1	15	TRBJ1-3	CASSQFSGTGNTIYF	TGCGCCAGCAGCCAATTTTCGGGGACTGGAAACACCATATATTTT
.	.	TRBV9	14	TRBJ1-3	CASSVGITGNTIYF	TGTGCCAGCAGCGTAGGGATTACTGGAAACACCATATATTTT
.	.	TRBV29-1	13	TRBJ2-2	CSRQNRQTGELFF	TGCAGTCGACAAAACAGGCAAACCGGGGAGCTGTTTTTT
.	TRBD1	TRBV5-1	15	TRBJ1-5	CASSFDGTGNQPQHF	TGCGCCAGCAGCTTTGATGGGACAGGCAATCAGCCCCAGCATTTT
.	.	TRBV6-5	13	TRBJ1-1	CASSYSKEGEAFF	TGTGCCAGCAGTTACTCCAAGGAAGGGGAAGCTTTCTTT
.	.	TRBV9	15	TRBJ2-5	CASSVSATDQETQYF	TGTGCCAGCAGCGTATCAGCGACGGACCAAGAGACCCAGTACTTC
.	.	TRBV27	10	TRBJ2-7	CASTCYEQYF	TGTGCCAGCACTTGCTACGAGCAGTACTTC
.	.	TRBV5-1	13	TRBJ1-1	CASSYEGRAEAFF	TGCGCCAGCAGCTACGAGGGGCGCGCTGAAGCTTTCTTT
.	.	TRBV10-3	13	TRBJ1-1	CATRRERGPEAFF	TGTGCCACCAGAAGGGAACGGGGGCCTGAAGCTTTCTTT